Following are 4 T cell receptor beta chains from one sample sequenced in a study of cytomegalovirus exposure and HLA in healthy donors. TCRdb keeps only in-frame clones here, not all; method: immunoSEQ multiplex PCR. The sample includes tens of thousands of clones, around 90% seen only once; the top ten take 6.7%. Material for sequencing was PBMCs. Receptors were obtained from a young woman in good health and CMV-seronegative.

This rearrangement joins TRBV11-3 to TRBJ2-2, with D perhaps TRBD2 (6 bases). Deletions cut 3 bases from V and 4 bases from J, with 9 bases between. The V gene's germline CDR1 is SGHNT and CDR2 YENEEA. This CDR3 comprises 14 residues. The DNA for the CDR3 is TGTGCCAGCAGCTTCCTCGGGAGCACCGGGGAGCTGTTTTTT. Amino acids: CASSFLGSTGELFF.

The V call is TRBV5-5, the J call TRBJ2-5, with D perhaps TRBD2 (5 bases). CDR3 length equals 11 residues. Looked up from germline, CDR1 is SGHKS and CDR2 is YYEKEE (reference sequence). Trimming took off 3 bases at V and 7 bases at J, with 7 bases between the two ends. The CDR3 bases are TGTGCCAGCAGCTCCGAGGGGACCCAGTACTTC. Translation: CASSSEGTQYF.

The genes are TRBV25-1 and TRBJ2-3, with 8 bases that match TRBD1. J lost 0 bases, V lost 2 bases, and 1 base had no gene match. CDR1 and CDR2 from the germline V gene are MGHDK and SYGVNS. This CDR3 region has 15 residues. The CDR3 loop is CASSEQGASTDTQYF. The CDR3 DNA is TGTGCCAGCAGTGAACAGGGGGCGAGCACAGATACGCAGTATTTT.

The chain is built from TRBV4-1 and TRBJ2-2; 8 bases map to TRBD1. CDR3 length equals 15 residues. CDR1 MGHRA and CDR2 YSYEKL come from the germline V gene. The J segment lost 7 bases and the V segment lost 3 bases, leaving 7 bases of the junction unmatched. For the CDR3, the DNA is TGCGCCAGCAGCCAGGCAGGGGGCTGGGGCGGGGAGCTGTTTTTT. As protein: CASSQAGGWGGELFF.